This TCR beta chain was sequenced for a study of read filtering for tumor transcriptome and immune sequencing. Study background: The cohort had some 17 men and roughly 13 women aged roughly 40 to 80, mean roughly 66 years. Transcriptome libraries were built from DNase-treated RNA. Fewer than 10 patients were R-ISS I, about 16 were R-ISS II, six or seven were R-ISS III. The study's findings and limits: Sorted CD138-negative bone marrow cells were not purified T cells.

The library was built from about 400 ng RNA with molecular barcoded adaptors for alpha/delta and beta/gamma chains. One entry per CDR3 protein results from TCRdb running MiXCR on the reads. The sample shows 100,000 to 150,000 distinct CDR3 sequences, over 10% of them seen only once. This clonotype was counted ten times or more. Its specificity is not known. The CDR3 is 13 amino acids. V was pared by 6 bases and J by 5 bases, with 11 bases between. From germline, CDR1 is SGHTA and CDR2 FQGNSA. The clonotype comes from a donor aged 40 or over with multiple myeloma. The specimen sequenced was a population of CD138-negative cells sorted from bone marrow. This chain joins TRBV7-2 and TRBJ1-5, with unresolved D. This CDR3 reads CASSSVVDQPQHF. CDR3 sequence (DNA): TGTGCCAGCAGTTCGGTGGTCGATCAGCCCCAGCATTTT.